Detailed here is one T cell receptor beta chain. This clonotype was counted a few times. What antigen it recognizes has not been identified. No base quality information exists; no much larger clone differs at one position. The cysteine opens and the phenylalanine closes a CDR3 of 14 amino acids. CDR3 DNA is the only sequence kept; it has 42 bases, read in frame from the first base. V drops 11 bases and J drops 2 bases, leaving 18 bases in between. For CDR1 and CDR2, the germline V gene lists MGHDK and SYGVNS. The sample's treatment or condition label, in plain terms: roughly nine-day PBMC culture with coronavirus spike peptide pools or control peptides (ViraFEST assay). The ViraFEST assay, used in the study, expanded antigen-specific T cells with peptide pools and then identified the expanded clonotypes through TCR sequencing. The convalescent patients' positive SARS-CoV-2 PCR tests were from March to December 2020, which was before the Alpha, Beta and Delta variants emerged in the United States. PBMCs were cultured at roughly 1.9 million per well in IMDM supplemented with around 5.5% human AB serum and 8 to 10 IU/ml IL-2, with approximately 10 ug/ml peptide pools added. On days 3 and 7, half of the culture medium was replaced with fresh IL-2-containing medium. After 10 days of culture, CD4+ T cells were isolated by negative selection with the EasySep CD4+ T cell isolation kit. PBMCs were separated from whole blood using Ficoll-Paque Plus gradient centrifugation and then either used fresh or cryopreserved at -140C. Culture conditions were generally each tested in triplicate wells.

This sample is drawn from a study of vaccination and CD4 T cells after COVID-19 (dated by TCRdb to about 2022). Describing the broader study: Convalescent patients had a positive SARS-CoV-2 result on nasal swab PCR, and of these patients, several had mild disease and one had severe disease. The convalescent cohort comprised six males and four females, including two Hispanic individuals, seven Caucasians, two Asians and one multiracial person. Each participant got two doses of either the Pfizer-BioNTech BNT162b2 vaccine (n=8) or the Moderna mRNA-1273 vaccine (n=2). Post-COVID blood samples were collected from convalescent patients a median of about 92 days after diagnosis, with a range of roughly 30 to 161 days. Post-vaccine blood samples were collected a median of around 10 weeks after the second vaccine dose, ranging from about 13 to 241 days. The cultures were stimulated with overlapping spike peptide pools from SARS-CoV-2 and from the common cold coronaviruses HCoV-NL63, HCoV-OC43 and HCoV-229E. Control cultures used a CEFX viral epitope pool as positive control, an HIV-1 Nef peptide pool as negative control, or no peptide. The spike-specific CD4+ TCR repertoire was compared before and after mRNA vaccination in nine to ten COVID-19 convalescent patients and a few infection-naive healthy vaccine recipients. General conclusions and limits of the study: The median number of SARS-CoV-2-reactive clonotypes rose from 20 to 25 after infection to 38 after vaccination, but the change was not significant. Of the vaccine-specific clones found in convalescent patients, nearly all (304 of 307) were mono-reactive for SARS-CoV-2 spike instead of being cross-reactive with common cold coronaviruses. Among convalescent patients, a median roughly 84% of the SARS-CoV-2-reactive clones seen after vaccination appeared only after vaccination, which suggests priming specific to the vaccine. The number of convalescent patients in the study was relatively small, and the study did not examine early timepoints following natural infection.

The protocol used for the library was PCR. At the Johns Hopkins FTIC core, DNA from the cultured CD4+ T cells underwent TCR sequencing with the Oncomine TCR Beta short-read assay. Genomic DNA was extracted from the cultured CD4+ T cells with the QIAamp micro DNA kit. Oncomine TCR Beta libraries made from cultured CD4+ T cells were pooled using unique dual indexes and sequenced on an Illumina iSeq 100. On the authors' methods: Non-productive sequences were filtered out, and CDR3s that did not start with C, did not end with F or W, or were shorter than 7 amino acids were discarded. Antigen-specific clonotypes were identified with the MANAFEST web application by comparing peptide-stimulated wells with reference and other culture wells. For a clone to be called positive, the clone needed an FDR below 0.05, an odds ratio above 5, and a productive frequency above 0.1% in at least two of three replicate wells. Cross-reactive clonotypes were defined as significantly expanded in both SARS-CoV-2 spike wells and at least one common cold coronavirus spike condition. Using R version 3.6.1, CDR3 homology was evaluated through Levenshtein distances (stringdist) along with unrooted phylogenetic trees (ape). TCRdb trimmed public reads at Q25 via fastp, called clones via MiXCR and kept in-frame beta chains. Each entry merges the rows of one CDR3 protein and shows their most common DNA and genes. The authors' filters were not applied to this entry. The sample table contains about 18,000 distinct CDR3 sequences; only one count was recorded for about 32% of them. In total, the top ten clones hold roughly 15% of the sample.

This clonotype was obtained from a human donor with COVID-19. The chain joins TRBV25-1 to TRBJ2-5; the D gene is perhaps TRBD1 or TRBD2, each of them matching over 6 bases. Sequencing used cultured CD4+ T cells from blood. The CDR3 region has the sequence CASRGGQIQETQYF. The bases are TGTGCCTCGCGAGGGGGGCAAATTCAAGAGACCCAGTACTTC.